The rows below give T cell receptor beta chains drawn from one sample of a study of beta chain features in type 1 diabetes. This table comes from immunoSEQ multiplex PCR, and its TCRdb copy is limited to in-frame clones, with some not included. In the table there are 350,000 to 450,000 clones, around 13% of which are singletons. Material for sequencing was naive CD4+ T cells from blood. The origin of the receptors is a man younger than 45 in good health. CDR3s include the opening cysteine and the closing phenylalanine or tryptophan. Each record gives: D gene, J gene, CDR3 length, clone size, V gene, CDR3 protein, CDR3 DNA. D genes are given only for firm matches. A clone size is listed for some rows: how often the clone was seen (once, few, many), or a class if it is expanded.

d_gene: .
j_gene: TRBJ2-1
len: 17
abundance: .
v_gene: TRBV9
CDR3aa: CASSVGMTAYSYNEQFF
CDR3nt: TGTGCCAGCAGCGTAGGTATGACAGCTTATTCCTACAATGAGCAGTTCTTC

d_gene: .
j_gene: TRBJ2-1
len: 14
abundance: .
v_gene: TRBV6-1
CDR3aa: CASSALSSYNEQFF
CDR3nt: TGTGCCAGCAGTGCTCTGAGCTCCTACAATGAGCAGTTCTTC

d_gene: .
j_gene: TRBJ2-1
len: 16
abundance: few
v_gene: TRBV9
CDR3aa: CASSDLVDVTYNEQFF
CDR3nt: TGTGCCAGCAGCGACCTGGTGGACGTTACCTACAATGAGCAGTTCTTC

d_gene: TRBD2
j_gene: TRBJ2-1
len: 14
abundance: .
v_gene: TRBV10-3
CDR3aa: CAIGAGGSYNEQFF
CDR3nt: TGTGCCATCGGAGCGGGAGGGTCCTACAATGAGCAGTTCTTC

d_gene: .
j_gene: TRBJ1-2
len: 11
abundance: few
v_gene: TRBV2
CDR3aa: CASRMTDGYTF
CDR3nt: TGTGCCAGCAGGATGACAGATGGCTACACCTTC

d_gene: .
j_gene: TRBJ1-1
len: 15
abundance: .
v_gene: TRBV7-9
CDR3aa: CASSFTSGVNTEAFF
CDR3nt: TGTGCCAGCAGCTTTACCTCAGGAGTTAACACTGAAGCTTTCTTT

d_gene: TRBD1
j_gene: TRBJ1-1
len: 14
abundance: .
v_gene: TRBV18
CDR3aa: CASSRGGRNTEAFF
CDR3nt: TGTGCCAGCTCCCGAGGGGGCAGGAACACTGAAGCTTTCTTT

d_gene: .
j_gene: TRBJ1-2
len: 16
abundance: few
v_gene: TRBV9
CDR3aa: CASSGIRAATLWGYTF
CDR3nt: TGTGCCAGCAGCGGTATCCGGGCCGCTACCTTATGGGGCTACACCTTC

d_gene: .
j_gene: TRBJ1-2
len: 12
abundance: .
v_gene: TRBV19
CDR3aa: CASSSGRYGYTF
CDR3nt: TGTGCCAGTAGTTCCGGCCGCTATGGCTACACCTTC

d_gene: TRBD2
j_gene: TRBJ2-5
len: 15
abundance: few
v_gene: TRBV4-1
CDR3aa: CASSQMVAGGAPQYF
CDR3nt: TGCGCCAGCAGCCAGATGGTCGCGGGGGGAGCGCCCCAGTACTTC

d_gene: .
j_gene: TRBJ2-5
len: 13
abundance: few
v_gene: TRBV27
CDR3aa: CASMRGYQETQYF
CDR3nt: TGTGCCAGTATGAGGGGGTACCAAGAGACCCAGTACTTC

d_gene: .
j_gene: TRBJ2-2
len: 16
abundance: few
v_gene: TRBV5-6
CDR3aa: CASSPRAGAHTGELFF
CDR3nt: TGTGCCAGCAGCCCAAGGGCAGGGGCACACACCGGGGAGCTGTTTTTT

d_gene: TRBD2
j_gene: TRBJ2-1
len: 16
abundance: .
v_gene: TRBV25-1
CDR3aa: CASSDGLAGPYNEQFF
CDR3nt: TGTGCCAGCAGTGATGGACTAGCGGGACCTTACAATGAGCAGTTCTTC

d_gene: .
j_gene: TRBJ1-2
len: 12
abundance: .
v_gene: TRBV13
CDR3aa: CASSFDSYGYTF
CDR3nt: TGTGCCAGCAGCTTCGATAGCTATGGCTACACCTTC

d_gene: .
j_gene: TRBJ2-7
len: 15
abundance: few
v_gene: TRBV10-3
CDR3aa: CAISETGLSSYEQYF
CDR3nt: TGTGCCATCAGTGAGACGGGACTTAGCTCCTACGAGCAGTACTTC

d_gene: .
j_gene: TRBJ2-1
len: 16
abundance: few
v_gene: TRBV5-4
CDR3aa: CASQGGAVESYNEQFF
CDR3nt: TGTGCCAGCCAAGGCGGGGCAGTAGAATCCTACAATGAGCAGTTCTTC

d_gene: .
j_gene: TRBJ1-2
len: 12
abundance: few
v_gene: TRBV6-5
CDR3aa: CASSRTDYGYTF
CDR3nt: TGTGCCAGCAGTCGGACAGACTATGGCTACACCTTC

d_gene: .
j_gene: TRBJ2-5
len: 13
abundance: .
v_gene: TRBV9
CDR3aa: CASSVVGSETQYF
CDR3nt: TGTGCCAGCAGCGTAGTCGGGTCAGAGACCCAGTACTTC

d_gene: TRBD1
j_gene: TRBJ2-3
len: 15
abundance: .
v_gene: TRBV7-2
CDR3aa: CASSLQGLGTDTQYF
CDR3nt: TGTGCCAGCAGCCTACAGGGGTTAGGCACAGATACGCAGTATTTT

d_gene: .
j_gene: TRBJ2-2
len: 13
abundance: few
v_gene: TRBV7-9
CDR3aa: CASSLGVDGELFF
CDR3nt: TGTGCCAGCAGCTTAGGGGTAGACGGGGAGCTGTTTTTT

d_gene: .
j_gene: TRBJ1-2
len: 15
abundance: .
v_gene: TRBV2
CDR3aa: CASSDGRGPHYGYTF
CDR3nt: TGTGCCAGCAGTGACGGGCGGGGGCCACACTATGGCTACACCTTC

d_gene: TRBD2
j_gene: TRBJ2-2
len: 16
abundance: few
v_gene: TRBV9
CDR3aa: CASSVLAGGNTGELFF
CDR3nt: TGTGCCAGCAGCGTACTGGCGGGGGGCAACACCGGGGAGCTGTTTTTT

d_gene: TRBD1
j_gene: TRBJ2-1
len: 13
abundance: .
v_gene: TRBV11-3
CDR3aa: CASRRTGGVEQFF
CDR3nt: TGTGCCAGCAGACGGACAGGGGGCGTTGAGCAGTTCTTC

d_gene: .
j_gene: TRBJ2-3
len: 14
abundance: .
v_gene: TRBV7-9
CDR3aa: CASSLLGEWDTQYF
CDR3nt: TGTGCCAGCAGCTTACTGGGGGAATGGGATACGCAGTATTTT

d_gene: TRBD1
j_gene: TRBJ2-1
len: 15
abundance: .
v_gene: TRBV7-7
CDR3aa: CASSAGTVSYNEQFF
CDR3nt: TGTGCTAGCAGCGCCGGGACAGTCTCCTACAATGAGCAGTTCTTC

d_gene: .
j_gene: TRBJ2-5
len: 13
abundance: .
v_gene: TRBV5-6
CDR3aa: CASFSRARETQYF
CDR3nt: TGTGCCAGCTTTAGCAGGGCCCGAGAGACCCAGTACTTC

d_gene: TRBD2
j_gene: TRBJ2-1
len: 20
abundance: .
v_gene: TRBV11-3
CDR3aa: CASSLESVGLAGGRYNEQFF
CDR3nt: TGTGCCAGCAGCTTAGAGAGTGTTGGACTAGCGGGAGGTCGGTACAATGAGCAGTTCTTC

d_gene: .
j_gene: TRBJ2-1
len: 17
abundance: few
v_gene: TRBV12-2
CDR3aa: CASRLAGLAGGINEQFF
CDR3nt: TGTGCAAGTCGCTTAGCAGGACTAGCGGGAGGTATCAATGAGCAGTTCTTC

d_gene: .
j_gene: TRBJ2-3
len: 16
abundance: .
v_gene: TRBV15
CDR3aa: CATSRVRLAGTDTQYF
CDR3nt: TGTGCCACCAGCAGAGTTCGGCTAGCCGGCACAGATACGCAGTATTTT

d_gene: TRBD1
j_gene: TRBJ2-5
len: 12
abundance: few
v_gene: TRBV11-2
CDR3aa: CASAQGEETQYF
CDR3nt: TGTGCCAGCGCCCAGGGGGAAGAGACCCAGTACTTC

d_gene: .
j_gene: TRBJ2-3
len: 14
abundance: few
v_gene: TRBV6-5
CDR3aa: CASSFYGTTDTQYF
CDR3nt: TGTGCCAGCAGTTTCTATGGGACCACAGATACGCAGTATTTT

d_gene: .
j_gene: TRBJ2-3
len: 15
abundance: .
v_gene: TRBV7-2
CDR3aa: CASSLGGSRTDTQYF
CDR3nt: TGTGCCAGCAGCTTAGGAGGGAGCCGCACAGATACGCAGTATTTT

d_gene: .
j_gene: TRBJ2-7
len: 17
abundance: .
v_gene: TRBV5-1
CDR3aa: CASSLQGRSRRSYEQYF
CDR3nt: TGCGCCAGCAGCTTGCAGGGTAGAAGCAGGAGATCCTACGAGCAGTACTTC

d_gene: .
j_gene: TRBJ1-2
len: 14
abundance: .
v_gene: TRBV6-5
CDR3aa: CASRSHSIPYGYTF
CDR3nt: TGTGCCAGCAGGTCCCATTCGATCCCCTATGGCTACACCTTC

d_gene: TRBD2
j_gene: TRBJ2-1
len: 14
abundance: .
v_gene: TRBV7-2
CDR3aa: CASGSGGAYNEQFF
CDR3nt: TGTGCCAGCGGAAGCGGGGGGGCCTACAATGAGCAGTTCTTC

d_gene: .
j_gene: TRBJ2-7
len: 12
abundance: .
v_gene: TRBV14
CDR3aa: CASSQVWYEQYF
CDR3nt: TGTGCCAGCAGCCAAGTGTGGTACGAGCAGTACTTC

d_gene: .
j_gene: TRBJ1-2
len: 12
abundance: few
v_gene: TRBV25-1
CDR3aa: CASSTGLWGYTF
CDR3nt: TGTGCCAGCAGTACAGGGTTATGGGGCTACACCTTC

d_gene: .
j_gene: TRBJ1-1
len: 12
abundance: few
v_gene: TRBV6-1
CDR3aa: CASSEIREEAFF
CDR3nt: TGTGCCAGCAGTGAAATAAGGGAAGAAGCTTTCTTT

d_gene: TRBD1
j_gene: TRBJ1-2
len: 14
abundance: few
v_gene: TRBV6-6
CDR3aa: CASSTARGIYGYTF
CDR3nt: TGTGCCAGCAGTACCGCCAGGGGGATCTATGGCTACACCTTC

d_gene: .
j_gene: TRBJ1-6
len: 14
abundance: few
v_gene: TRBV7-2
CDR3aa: CASSLEQGSSPLHF
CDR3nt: TGTGCCAGCAGCTTAGAGCAGGGGAGCTCACCCCTCCACTTT

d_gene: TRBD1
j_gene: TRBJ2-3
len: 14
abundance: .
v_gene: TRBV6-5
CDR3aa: CASRSGQGLDTQYF
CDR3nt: TGTGCCAGCAGATCGGGACAGGGGCTAGATACGCAGTATTTT

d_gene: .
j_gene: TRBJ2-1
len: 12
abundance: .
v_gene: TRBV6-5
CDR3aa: CASGRAYNEQFF
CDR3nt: TGTGCCAGTGGTCGAGCCTACAATGAGCAGTTCTTC

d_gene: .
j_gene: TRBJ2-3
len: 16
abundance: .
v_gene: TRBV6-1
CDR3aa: CASSERLGRSTDTQYF
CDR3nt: TGTGCCAGCAGTGAAAGACTAGGCCGGAGCACAGATACGCAGTATTTT

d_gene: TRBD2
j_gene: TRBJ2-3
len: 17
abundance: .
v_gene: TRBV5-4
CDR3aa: CASSRPSRSGTTDTQYF
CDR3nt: TGTGCCAGCAGCCGCCCTAGCCGTAGCGGGACCACAGATACGCAGTATTTT

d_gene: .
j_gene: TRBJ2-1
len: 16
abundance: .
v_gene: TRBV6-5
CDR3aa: CASSYSRFGYTSEQFF
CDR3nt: TGTGCCAGCAGTTACTCTAGGTTCGGATACACCTCTGAGCAGTTCTTC

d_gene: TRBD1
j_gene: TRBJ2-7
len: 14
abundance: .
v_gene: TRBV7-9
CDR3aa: CASSFWDSTYEQYF
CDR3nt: TGTGCCAGCAGCTTTTGGGACAGCACCTACGAGCAGTACTTC

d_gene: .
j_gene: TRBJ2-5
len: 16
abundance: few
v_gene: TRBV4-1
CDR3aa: CASSQAPNGIMETQYF
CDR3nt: TGCGCCAGCAGCCAAGCGCCCAACGGGATAATGGAGACCCAGTACTTC

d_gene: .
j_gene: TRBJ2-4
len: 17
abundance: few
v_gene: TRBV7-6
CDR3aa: CASSLAPGALAKNIQYF
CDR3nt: TGTGCCAGCAGCTTAGCCCCAGGGGCTTTAGCCAAAAACATTCAGTACTTC

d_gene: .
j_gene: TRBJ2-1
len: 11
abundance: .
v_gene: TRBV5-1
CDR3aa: CASRGGNEQFF
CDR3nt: TGCGCCAGCAGAGGCGGCAATGAGCAGTTCTTC

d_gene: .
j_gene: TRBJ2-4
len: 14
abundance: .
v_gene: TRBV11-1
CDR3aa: CASSLRRQIHIQYF
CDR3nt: TGTGCCAGCAGCTTACGGCGGCAGATCCACATTCAGTACTTC

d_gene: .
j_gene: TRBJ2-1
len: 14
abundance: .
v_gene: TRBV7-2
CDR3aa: CASSLGGRSNEQFF
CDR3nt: TGTGCCAGCAGCTTAGGTGGGAGGAGCAATGAGCAGTTCTTC

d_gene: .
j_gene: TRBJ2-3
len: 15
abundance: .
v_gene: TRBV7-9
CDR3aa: CASSTLAEFTDTQYF
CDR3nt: TGTGCCAGCAGCACATTAGCGGAATTCACAGATACGCAGTATTTT

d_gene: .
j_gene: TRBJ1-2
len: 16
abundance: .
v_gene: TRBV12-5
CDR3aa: CASGLVVGALHYGYTF
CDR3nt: TGTGCTAGTGGTTTGGTAGTCGGGGCACTCCACTATGGCTACACCTTC

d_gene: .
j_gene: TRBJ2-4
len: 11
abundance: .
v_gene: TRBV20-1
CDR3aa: CSVRPRDIQYF
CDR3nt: TGCAGTGTTCGGCCGAGAGACATTCAGTACTTC

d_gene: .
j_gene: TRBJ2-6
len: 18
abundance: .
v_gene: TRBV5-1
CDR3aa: CASSLVAGFSSGANVLTF
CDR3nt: TGCGCCAGCAGCTTGGTGGCGGGATTCAGCTCTGGGGCCAACGTCCTGACTTTC

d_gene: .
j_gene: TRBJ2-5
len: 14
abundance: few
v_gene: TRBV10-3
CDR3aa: CAISRTEYQETQYF
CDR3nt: TGTGCCATCAGCCGGACGGAATACCAAGAGACCCAGTACTTC

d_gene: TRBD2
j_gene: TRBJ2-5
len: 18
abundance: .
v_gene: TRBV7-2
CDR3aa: CASSSTGVLAGGQETQYF
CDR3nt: TGTGCCAGCAGCTCGACCGGAGTACTAGCGGGGGGCCAAGAGACCCAGTACTTC

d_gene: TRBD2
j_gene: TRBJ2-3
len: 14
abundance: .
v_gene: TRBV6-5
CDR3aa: CASRVSGRFDTQYF
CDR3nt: TGTGCCAGCAGGGTTAGCGGGAGGTTCGATACGCAGTATTTT

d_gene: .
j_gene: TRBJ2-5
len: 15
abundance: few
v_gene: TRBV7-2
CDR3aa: CASSLSSTGIETQYF
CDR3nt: TGTGCCAGCAGCCTTAGCTCCACGGGAATAGAGACCCAGTACTTC